This T cell receptor (beta chain) was found in a study of T cells in Graves' hyperthyroidism and ophthalmopathy. This clonotype was seen ten or more times. Its antigen is currently unknown. RNA transcripts served as the template for amplifying TCR beta CDR3 regions. With the HTBI primer set, the TCR CDR3 went through a first round of RT-PCR. TCRdb recomputed calls from the multiplex PCR reads with MiXCR, one row per CDR3 protein. The sample carries about 840,000 distinct CDR3 sequences, roughly 40% recorded once. The CDR3 totals 12 residues. V was cut by 6 bases and J by 4 bases, with 6 bases left in between. Germline V lookup: CDR1 LNHNV, CDR2 YYDKDF (reference sequence). Findings and limits, study-wide: Peripheral blood also featured most of the thyroid clonotypes expanded above 0.001. Ophthalmopathy cases were set apart from stable hyperthyroidism by a 13 V-J model.

9.5 to 10 ml fresh peripheral blood yielded the PBMCs. The chain combines TRBV15 with TRBJ2-2; the D is unclear. Sequencing used blood. The sequence was collected from a man between 18 and 29 years old with Graves' hyperthyroidism. In DNA form, the CDR3 reads TGTGCCACCAGAGAGACCACCGGGGAGCTGTTTTTT. Translation: CATRETTGELFF.